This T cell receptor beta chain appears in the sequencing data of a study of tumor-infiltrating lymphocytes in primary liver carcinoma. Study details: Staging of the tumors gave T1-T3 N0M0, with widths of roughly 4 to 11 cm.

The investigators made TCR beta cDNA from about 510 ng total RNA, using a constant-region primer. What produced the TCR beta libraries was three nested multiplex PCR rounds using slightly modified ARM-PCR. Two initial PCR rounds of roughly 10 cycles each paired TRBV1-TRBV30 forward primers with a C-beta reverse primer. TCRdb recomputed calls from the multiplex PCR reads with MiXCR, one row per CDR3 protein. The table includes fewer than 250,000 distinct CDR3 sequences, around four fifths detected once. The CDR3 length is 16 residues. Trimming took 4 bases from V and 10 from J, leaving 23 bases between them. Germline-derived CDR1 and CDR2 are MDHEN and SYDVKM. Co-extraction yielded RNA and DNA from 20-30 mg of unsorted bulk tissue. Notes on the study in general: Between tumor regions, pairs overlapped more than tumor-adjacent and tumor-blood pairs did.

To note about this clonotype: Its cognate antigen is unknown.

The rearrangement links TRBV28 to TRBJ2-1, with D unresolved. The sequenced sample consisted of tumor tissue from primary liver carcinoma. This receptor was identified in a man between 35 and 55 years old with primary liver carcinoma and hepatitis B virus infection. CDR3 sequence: CASSWGKVILRWEQFF. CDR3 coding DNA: TGTGCCAGCAGTTGGGGAAAGGTTATACTTCGATGGGAGCAGTTCTTC.